Below are 24 T cell receptor beta chains sequenced from a single sample in a study of blood T cells in healthy people across ages. Through a sample-barcoded 5' primer and a J-beta primer mix, a second PCR was run for 7 to 11 cycles. TCRdb recomputed calls from the 5' RACE reads with MiXCR, one row per CDR3 protein. The table shows 650,000 to 1,000,000 distinct CDR3 sequences, with less than 60% occurring only once. The sample comprised blood. The receptors come from a man older than 75 in good health.

Of note for this clonotype: Without the conserved terminal phenylalanine or tryptophan, this CDR3 likely stems from a read error. The DNA is left out, because the CDR3 cannot be placed on it with certainty; the CDR3 is given as TCRdb lists it. This CDR3 reads CASSFLTSGSADTQYS. The genes are TRBV12-3 or TRBV12-4 and TRBJ2-3; the D call of TRBD2 is as the table states it, not checked on the DNA. The CDR3 is 16 amino acids long, termini counted.

This clonotype was recorded at least ten times. The genes are TRBV12-3 or TRBV12-4 and TRBJ2-1, with 8 positions matching TRBD2. There are 16 residues in the CDR3. Unmatched junction bases numbered 2, after V lost 1 base and J lost 0 bases. The CDR3 region is CASSLGLASSYNEQFF. The CDR3 region has the DNA TGTGCCAGCAGTTTAGGACTAGCGAGCTCCTACAATGAGCAGTTCTTC.

The chain couples TRBV2 to TRBJ2-4, with 12 bases identical to TRBD2. The J call is in doubt because the DNA end fits TRBJ2-7 better. Germline CDR1 is SNHLY and CDR2 is FYNNEI. The CDR3 contains 14 residues. CDR3 in amino acids: CASAPLAGGYEQYF. The DNA for the CDR3 is TGTGCCAGCGCCCCACTAGCGGGAGGTTACGAGCAGTACTTC.

The rearrangement joins TRBV7-9 to TRBJ2-7; perhaps TRBD1 as D (6 bases). CDR1 is SEHNR and CDR2 is FQNEAQ in the germline V gene (reference sequence). V was clipped by 5 bases and J by 3 bases, with 14 bases between them. The CDR3 is 14 amino acids. CDR3 nucleotide sequence: TGTGCCAGCAGCACCGGAGACAGGTTCTACGAGCAGTACTTC. Its protein product is CASSTGDRFYEQYF.

Concerning this clonotype: Just one base apart from a much larger clone, this may be a read error. The chain couples TRBV5-6 to TRBJ2-7; D is uncertain. The CDR3 is 14 amino acids. CDR1 is SGHDT and CDR2 is YYEEEE in the germline V gene. CDR3 sequence: CANSLSPDSYEQYF. The CDR3 nucleotides are TGTGCCAACAGCTTGTCACCAGACTCCTACGAGCAGTACTTC.

The chain carries TRBV27 and TRBJ2-2; D uncertain. V was shortened by 2 bases and J by 1 base, with 8 bases between the two germline ends. Germline V gene data show CDR1 as MNHEY and CDR2 as SMNVEV (reference sequence). The CDR3 extends over 15 amino acids. The CDR3 reads CASSLVGRNTGELFF. The CDR3 DNA reads as TGTGCCAGCAGTTTAGTGGGCAGGAACACCGGGGAGCTGTTTTTT.

As concerns this clonotype: A much more abundant neighbour one base away suggests this may be a read error. The genes are TRBV20-1 and TRBJ2-7; TRBD2 matches at 7 bases. The CDR3 runs to 14 residues. The V gene's germline CDR1 is DFQATT and CDR2 SNEGSKA (reference sequence). The trim removed 7 bases at V and 3 bases at J, leaving 12 bases unmatched. CDR3 coding DNA: TGCAGTGTCACCAGACGACTAGCAGTCTACGAGCAGTACTTC. This encodes CSVTRRLAVYEQYF.

The chain recombines TRBV29-1 with TRBJ1-2; D is uncertain. Trimming shortened V by 8 bases and J by 2 bases, and 18 bases separated the two germline ends. The CDR3 contains 14 residues. Germline values: CDR1 SQVTM, CDR2 ANQGSEA. The CDR3 DNA reads TGCAGCATCCAGACCCTCACAGAAAACTATGGCTACACCTTC. Translation gives CSIQTLTENYGYTF.

V usage is TRBV12-3 or TRBV12-4 and J usage is TRBJ1-2; tentatively, D is TRBD1 (5 bases). V was clipped by 7 bases and J by 4 bases, with 19 bases between them. CDR3 length equals 15 residues. The CDR3 protein is CASNKEGFRGYGYTF. CDR3 coding DNA: TGTGCCAGCAATAAAGAGGGGTTTCGGGGCTATGGCTACACCTTC.

Of note for this clonotype: This CDR3 fails to terminate in the conserved phenylalanine or tryptophan, so it likely reflects a read error. The CDR3 DNA sequence: TGTGCCAGCAGACGGGACAGGAGAGGCACAGATACGCAGTATTCT. Translation gives CASRRDRRGTDTQYS. V is TRBV12-3 or TRBV12-4 and J is TRBJ2-3; 8 bases map to TRBD1. The trim removed 6 bases at V and 1 base at J, leaving 6 bases unmatched. The CDR3 spans 15 residues.

The chain uses TRBV10-2 and TRBJ2-4; 7 nucleotides align to TRBD2. The J call may be in error: the DNA end matches TRBJ2-5 better. Germline lookup yields CDR1 WSHSY and CDR2 SAAADI. This CDR3 has 14 residues. As DNA, the CDR3 is TGCGCCAGCAGGCCCAGCGGGACCGTTGAGACCCAGTACTTC. Translated: CASRPSGTVETQYF.

The chain joins TRBV20-1 to TRBJ2-7; D might be TRBD1 or TRBD2, each matching 6 bases. Germline V gene data show CDR1 as DFQATT and CDR2 as SNEGSKA (reference sequence). The CDR3 contains 13 residues. Trimming took 0 bases from V and 7 from J, leaving 13 bases between them. The CDR3 protein is CSAREGGYNEQYF. The CDR3 DNA is TGCAGTGCTAGAGAAGGGGGGTACAATGAGCAGTACTTC.

In this sample, this clonotype turned up a few times. V gene TRBV28 combines with J gene TRBJ2-1, with TRBD1 matching over 10 bases. V was pared by 6 bases and J by 7 bases, with 12 bases of the junction left unmatched. CDR3 length: 16 amino acids. Germline CDR1 and CDR2: MDHEN and SYDVKM. The chain's CDR3 is CASSSPRDRGRNEQFF. CDR3 nucleotides: TGTGCCAGCAGCTCCCCCAGGGACAGGGGCCGTAATGAGCAGTTCTTC. Combining the CDR3 with reference TRBV28 and TRBJ2-1 gives the whole variable domain DVKVTQSSRYLVKRTGEKVFLECVQDMDHENMFWYRQDPGLGLRLIYFSYDVKMKEKGDIPEGYSVSREKKERFSLILESASTNQTSMYLCASSSPRDRGRNEQFFGPGTRLTVL.

The chain employs TRBV14 and TRBJ2-1; D is tentatively TRBD1 or TRBD2 (5 bases each). The V end lost 6 bases, the J end lost 8 bases, and 11 bases lay between the germline ends. From germline, CDR1 is SGHDN and CDR2 FVKESK. The CDR3 runs 12 residues. CDR3 residues: CASRAGGDEQFF. The DNA for the CDR3 is TGTGCCAGCAGGGCTGGGGGTGATGAGCAGTTCTTC.

Here the CDR3 reads CSASRQGSLNEQFF. The CDR3 bases are TGCAGTGCTAGTCGGCAGGGATCCCTCAATGAGCAGTTCTTC. This rearrangement joins TRBV20-1 to TRBJ2-1; TRBD1 is a possible D gene (5 bases). The CDR3 consists of 14 residues. The V end was cut by 3 bases, the J end by 6 bases, with 15 bases between. The germline V gene encodes CDR1 DFQATT and CDR2 SNEGSKA (reference sequence).

The chain carries TRBV7-2 and TRBJ2-1, with TRBD2 matching 7 bases. CDR3 size: 15 residues. J was trimmed by 1 base and V by 11 bases; bases with no gene match: 11. Germline CDR1 SGHTA, CDR2 FQGNSA. The CDR3 here is CASEGSAGSYNEQFF. CDR3 DNA: TGTGCCTCCGAGGGCTCAGCGGGGTCCTACAATGAGCAGTTCTTC. The full variable domain, completed using reference TRBV7-2 and TRBJ2-1, is GAGVSQSPSNKVTEKGKDVELRCDPISGHTALYWYRQSLGQGLEFLIYFQGNSAPDKSGLPSDRFSAERTGGSVSTLTIQRTQQEDSAVYLCASEGSAGSYNEQFFGPGTRLTVL.

The J gene is TRBJ1-3, the V gene TRBV3-1; D perhaps matches TRBD1 (5 bases). Looked up from germline, CDR1 is LGHDT and CDR2 is YNNKEL (reference sequence). The V end lost 7 bases, the J end lost 2 bases, and 12 bases lay between the germline ends. This CDR3 is 14 amino acids long. DNA of the CDR3: TGTGCCAGCACCTTGCGGGGGGCTGGAAACACCATATATTTT. As protein: CASTLRGAGNTIYF.

With respect to this clonotype: A much larger clone differs from this one at a single base, so this may be a read error. V and J are TRBV12-3 or TRBV12-4 and TRBJ2-7; 8 bases match TRBD2. TRBJ2-5 matches the DNA end more closely, so the J call is doubtful. This CDR3 is built from 14 residues. The chain's CDR3 is CAGSPRLAIETQYF. CDR3 DNA: TGTGCCGGCAGCCCTAGACTAGCGATCGAGACCCAGTACTTC.

The rearrangement links TRBV20-1 to TRBJ2-1, with D maybe TRBD2 (5 bases). The CDR3 is 15 amino acids. V was trimmed by 2 bases and J by 0 bases, leaving 11 bases between them. In germline, CDR1 is DFQATT, CDR2 SNEGSKA (reference sequence). CDR3 nucleotide sequence: TGCAGTGCTAGACTAGCAAGGAGCTCCTACAATGAGCAGTTCTTC. As protein: CSARLARSSYNEQFF.

This clonotype has a handful of counts. The chain links TRBV9 to TRBJ2-3, with 10 nucleotides matching TRBD2. Germline lookup yields CDR1 SGDLS and CDR2 YYNGEE. J lost 3 bases, V lost 0 bases, and 4 bases had no gene match. The CDR3 runs to 16 residues. The CDR3 nucleotides read TGTGCCAGCAGCGTAGGCCCTAGCGGGAGTACAGATACGCAGTATTTT. This sequence encodes CASSVGPSGSTDTQYF.

This sequence joins TRBV6-5 and TRBJ1-2; tentatively, D is TRBD1 (6 bases). This CDR3 region has 13 residues. Germline CDR1 and CDR2: MNHEY and SVGAGI. Trimming shortened V by 2 bases and J by 4 bases, and 8 bases separated the two germline ends. This CDR3 reads CASSYPTGYGYTF. CDR3 bases: TGTGCCAGCAGTTACCCGACAGGCTATGGCTACACCTTC.

Details on this clonotype: A much larger clone differs from this one at a single base, so this may be a read error. V gene TRBV7-9 combines with J gene TRBJ2-7, with 9 bases fitting TRBD1. CDR1 is SEHNR, CDR2 FQNEAQ, per germline (reference sequence). This CDR3 has 17 residues. The CDR3 region is CARSLPSGTGLGGEQYF. CDR3 nucleotide sequence: TGTGCCCGCAGCTTACCTTCCGGGACAGGGCTTGGAGGGGAGCAGTACTTC.

The J gene is TRBJ2-2, the V gene TRBV7-6; 14 bases map to TRBD2. There are 18 residues in the CDR3. V was clipped by 5 bases and J by 4 bases; unmatched bases: 9. Germline assignment: CDR1 SGHVS and CDR2 FNYEAQ. The DNA of the CDR3 is TGTGCCAGCAGCCTGGGACTAGCGGGAGAGCTTGGCACCGGGGAGCTGTTTTTT. The encoded protein is CASSLGLAGELGTGELFF.

This clonotype appeared a few times. CDR3 in DNA: TGCAGTGCTGCGGTAGCGGGAACCGACAATGAGCAGTTCTTC. Translating gives CSAAVAGTDNEQFF. The chain recombines TRBV20-1 with TRBJ2-1, with 8 nucleotides matching TRBD2. V lost 5 bases and J lost 5; bases outside the gene matches: 8. From germline, CDR1 is DFQATT and CDR2 SNEGSKA (reference sequence). This CDR3 has 14 amino acids.